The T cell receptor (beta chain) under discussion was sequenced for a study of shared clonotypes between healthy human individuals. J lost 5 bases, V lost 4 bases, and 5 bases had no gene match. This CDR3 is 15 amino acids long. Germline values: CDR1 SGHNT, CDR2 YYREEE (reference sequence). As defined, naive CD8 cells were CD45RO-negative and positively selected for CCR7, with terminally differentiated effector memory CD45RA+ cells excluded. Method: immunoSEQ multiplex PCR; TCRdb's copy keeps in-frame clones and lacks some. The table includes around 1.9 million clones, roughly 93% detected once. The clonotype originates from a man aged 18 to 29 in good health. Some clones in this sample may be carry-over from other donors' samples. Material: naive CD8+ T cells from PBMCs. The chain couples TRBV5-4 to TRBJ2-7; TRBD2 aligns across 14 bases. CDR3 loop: CASSPGLAGAHEQYF. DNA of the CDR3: TGTGCCAGCAGCCCGGGACTAGCGGGAGCCCACGAGCAGTACTTC.